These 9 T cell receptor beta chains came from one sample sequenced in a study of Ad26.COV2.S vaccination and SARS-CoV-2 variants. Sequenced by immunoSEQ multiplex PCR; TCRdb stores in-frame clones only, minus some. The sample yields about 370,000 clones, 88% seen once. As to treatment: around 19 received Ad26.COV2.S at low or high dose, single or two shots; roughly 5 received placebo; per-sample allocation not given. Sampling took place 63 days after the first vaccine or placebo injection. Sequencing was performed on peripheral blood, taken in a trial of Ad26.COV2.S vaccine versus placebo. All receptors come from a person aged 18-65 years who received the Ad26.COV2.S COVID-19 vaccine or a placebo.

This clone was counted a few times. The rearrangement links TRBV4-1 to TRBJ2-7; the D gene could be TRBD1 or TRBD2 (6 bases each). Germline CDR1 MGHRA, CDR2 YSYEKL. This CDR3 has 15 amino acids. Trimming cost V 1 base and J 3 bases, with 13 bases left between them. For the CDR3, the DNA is TGCGCCAGCAGCCAAGTGGGGGGCGCGAACTACGAGCAGTACTTC. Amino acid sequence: CASSQVGGANYEQYF.

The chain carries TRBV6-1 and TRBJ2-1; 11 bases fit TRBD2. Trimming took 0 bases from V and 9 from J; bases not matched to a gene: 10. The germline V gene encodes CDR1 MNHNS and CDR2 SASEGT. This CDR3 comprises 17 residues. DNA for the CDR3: TGTGCCAGCAGTGAAGCCAAGACTAGCGGGACCCTAGCTGAGCAGTTCTTC. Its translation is CASSEAKTSGTLAEQFF.

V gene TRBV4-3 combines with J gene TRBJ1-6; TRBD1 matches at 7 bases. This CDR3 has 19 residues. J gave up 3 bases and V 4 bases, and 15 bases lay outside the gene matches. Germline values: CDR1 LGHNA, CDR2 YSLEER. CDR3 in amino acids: CASSPPRGDSLIYNSPLHF. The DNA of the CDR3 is TGCGCCAGCAGCCCTCCAAGGGGGGACAGCCTCATCTATAATTCACCCCTCCACTTT.

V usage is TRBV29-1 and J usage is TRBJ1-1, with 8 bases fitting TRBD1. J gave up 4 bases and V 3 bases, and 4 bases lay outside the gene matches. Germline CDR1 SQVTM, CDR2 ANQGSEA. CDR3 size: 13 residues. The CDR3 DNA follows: TGCAGCGTTGACAGGGGGCGCAGCACTGAAGCTTTCTTT. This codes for CSVDRGRSTEAFF.

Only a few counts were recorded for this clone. The CDR3 loop reads CAWIPGTDLSYNSPLHF. In nucleotides, the CDR3 is TGTGCCTGGATTCCCGGGACAGATCTCTCCTATAATTCACCCCTCCACTTT. The chain joins TRBV30 to TRBJ1-6; 7 bases map to TRBD1. This CDR3 is 17 amino acids long. Per germline, CDR1 GTSNPN and CDR2 SVGIG (reference sequence). V shed 4 bases, J shed 0 bases, and the junction held 9 bases outside the gene matches.

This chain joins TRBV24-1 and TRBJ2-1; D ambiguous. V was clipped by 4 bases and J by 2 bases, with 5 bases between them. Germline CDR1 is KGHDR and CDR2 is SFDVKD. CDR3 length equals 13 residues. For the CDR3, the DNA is TGTGCCACCAGTGAGACACCCTACAATGAGCAGTTCTTC. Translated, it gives CATSETPYNEQFF.

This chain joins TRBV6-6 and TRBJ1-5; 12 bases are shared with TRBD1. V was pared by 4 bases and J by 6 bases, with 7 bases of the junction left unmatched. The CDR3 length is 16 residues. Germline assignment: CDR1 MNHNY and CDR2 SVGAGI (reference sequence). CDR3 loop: CASSFKGQGARQPQHF. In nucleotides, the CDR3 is TGTGCCAGCAGTTTTAAGGGACAGGGGGCGCGTCAGCCCCAGCATTTT.

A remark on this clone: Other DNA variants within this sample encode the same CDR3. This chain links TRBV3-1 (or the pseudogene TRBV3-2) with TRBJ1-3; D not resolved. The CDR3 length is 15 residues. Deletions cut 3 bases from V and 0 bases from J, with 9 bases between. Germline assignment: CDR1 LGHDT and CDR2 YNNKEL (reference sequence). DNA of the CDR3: TGTGCCAGCAGCCAGGAGTTGCTCTCTGGAAACACCATATATTTT. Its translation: CASSQELLSGNTIYF.

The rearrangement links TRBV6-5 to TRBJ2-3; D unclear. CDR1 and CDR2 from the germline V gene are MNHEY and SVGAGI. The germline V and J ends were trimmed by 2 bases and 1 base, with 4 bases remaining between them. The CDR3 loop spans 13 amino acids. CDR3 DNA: TGTGCCAGCAGTTACGTGGGCACAGATACGCAGTATTTT. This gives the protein CASSYVGTDTQYF.